The entry below gives a single T cell receptor beta chain sequence along with its context. Its antigen is unknown. This sample is part of a study of T cell responses to AZD1222 COVID-19 vaccine. General study findings and limits: Spike-specific TCR depth and breadth grew after two AZD1222 doses. Sampled repertoires all dated from after the peak T cell response.

Measured with immunoSEQ multiplex PCR; TCRdb has only the in-frame clones, and not every one. The sample holds some 250,000 clones, 90% to 95% seen once. In germline, CDR1 is MNHEY, CDR2 SVGAGI. Trimming pared 6 bases from V and 10 bases from J, leaving 14 bases between. The CDR3 runs to 12 residues. The clonotype comes from an adult who received the AZD1222 COVID-19 vaccine. The source material was peripheral blood, sampled 28 days after the second AZD1222 dose. This chain uses TRBV6-5 with TRBJ2-3; D possibly corresponds to TRBD1 (6 bases). CDR3 sequence (DNA): TGTGCCAGCAGCTTGACAGCAGGGGCGCAGTATTTT. It yields the protein CASSLTAGAQYF.